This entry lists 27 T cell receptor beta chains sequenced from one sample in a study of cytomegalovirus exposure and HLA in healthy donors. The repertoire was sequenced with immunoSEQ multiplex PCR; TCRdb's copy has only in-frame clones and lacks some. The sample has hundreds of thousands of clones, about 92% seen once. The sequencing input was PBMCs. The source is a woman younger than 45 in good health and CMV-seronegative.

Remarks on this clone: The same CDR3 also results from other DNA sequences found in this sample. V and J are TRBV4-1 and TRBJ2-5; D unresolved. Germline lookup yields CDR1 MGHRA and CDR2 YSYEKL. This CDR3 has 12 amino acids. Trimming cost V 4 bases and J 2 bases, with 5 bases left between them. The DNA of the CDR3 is TGCGCCAGCAGCCCAGAACAAGAGACCCAGTACTTC. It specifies CASSPEQETQYF.

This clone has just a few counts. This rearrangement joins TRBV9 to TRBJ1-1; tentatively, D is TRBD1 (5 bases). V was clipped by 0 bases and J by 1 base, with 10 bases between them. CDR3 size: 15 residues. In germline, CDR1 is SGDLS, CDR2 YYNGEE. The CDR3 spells CASSVDPGRNTEAFF. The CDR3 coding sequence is TGTGCCAGCAGCGTAGACCCAGGGCGGAACACTGAAGCTTTCTTT.

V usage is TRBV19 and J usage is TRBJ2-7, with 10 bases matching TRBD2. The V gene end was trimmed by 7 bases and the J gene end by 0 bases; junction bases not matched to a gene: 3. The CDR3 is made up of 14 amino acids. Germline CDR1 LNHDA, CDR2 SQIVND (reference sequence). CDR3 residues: CASKASGSSYEQYF. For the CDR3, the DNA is TGTGCCAGTAAAGCTAGCGGGAGCTCCTACGAGCAGTACTTC.

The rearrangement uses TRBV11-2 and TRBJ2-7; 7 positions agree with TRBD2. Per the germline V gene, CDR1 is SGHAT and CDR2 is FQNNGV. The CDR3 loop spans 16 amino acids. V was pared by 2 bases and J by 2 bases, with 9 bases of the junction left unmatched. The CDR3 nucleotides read TGTGCCAGCAGCTTATCCTCTAGCGGCCCCACCTACGAGCAGTACTTC. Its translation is CASSLSSSGPTYEQYF.

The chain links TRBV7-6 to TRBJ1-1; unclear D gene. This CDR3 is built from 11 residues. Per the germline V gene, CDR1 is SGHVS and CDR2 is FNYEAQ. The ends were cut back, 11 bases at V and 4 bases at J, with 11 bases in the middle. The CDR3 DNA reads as TGTGCCGTACAATGGGGCACTGAAGCTTTCTTT. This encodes CAVQWGTEAFF.

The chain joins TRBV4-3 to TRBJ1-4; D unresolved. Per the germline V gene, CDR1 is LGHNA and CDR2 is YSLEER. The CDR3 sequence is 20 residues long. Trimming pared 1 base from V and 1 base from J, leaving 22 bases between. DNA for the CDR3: TGCGCCAGCAGCCAAGTAAAGCTGGGTGAGGGCCAACTAACTAATGAAAAACTGTTTTTT. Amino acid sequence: CASSQVKLGEGQLTNEKLFF.

CDR3 coding DNA: TGTGCCAGCAGTTACACGCGACTAGCGGGAGGGGAGCTGTTTTTT. Protein sequence: CASSYTRLAGGELFF. The V call is TRBV6-5, the J call TRBJ2-2, with 11 bases fitting TRBD2. The ends lost 2 bases at V and 8 bases at J; junction bases unmatched: 4. The CDR3 has 15 amino acids. CDR1 and CDR2 (germline): MNHEY, SVGAGI.

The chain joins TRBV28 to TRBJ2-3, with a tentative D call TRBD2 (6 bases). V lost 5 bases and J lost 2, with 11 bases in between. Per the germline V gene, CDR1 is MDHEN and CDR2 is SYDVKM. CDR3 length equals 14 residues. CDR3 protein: CASSPGDFTDTQYF. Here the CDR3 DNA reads TGTGCCAGCAGTCCCGGGGACTTCACAGATACGCAGTATTTT.

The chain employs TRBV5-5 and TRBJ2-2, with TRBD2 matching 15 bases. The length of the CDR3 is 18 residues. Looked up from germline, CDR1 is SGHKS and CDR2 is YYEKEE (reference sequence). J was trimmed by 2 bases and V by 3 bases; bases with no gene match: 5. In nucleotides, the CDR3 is TGTGCCAGCAGCTCACGGACTAGCGGGAGGGTAAACACCGGGGAGCTGTTTTTT. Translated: CASSSRTSGRVNTGELFF.

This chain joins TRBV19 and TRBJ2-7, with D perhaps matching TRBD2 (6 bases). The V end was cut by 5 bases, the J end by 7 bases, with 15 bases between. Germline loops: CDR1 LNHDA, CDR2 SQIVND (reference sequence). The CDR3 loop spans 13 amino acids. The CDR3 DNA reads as TGTGCCAGTAGTCCCCGGAGGGGAGGAGAGCAGTACTTC. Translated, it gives CASSPRRGGEQYF.

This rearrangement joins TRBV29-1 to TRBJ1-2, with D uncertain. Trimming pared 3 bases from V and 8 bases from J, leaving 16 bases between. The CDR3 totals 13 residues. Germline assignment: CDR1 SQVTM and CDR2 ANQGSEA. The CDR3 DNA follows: TGCAGCGTTGATCTTCTTATGGCCTCCGGCTACACCTTC. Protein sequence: CSVDLLMASGYTF. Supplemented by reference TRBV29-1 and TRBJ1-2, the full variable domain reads SAVISQKPSRDICQRGTSLTIQCQVDSQVTMMFWYRQQPGQSLTLIATANQGSEATYESGFVIDKFPISRPNLTFSTLTVSNMSPEDSSIYLCSVDLLMASGYTFGSGTRLTVV.

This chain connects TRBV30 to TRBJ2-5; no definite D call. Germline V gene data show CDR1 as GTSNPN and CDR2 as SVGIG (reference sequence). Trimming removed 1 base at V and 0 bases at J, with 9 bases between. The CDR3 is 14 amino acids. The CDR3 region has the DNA TGTGCCTGGAGTGGAACACCGTACCAAGAGACCCAGTACTTC. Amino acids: CAWSGTPYQETQYF.

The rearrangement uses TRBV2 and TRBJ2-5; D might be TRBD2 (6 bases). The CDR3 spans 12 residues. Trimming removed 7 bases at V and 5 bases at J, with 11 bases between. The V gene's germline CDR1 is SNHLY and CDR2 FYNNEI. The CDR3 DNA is TGTGCCAGCAAAACTGCGGGGGAGACCCAGTACTTC. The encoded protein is CASKTAGETQYF.

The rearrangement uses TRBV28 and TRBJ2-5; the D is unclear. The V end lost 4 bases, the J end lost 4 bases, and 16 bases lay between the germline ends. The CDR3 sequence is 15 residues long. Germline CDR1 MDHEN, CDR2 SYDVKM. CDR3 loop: CASSSLTNSRETQYF. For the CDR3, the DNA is TGTGCCAGCAGTTCACTGACAAATAGCCGAGAGACCCAGTACTTC.

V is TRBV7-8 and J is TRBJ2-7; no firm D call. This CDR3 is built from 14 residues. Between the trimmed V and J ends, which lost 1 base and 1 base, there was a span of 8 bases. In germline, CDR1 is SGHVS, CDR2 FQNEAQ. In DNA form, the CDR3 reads TGTGCCAGCAGCTTAGTACTGATATCCTACGAGCAGTACTTC. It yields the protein CASSLVLISYEQYF.

CDR3 in DNA: TGCGCCAGCAGCAACTCTAATCTAGCTGATGAGCAGTTCTTC. This gives the protein CASSNSNLADEQFF. This chain uses TRBV4-1 with TRBJ2-1; D is perhaps TRBD2 (5 bases). CDR3 length: 14 amino acids. Germline-derived CDR1 and CDR2 are MGHRA and YSYEKL. Trimming cost V 5 bases and J 8 bases, with 16 bases left between them.

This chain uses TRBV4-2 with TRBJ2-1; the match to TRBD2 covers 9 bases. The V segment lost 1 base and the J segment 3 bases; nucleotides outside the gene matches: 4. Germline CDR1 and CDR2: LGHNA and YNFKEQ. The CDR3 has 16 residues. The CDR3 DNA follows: TGTGCCAGCAGCCAAGCGATAGCGGGAGACTACAATGAGCAGTTCTTC. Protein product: CASSQAIAGDYNEQFF.

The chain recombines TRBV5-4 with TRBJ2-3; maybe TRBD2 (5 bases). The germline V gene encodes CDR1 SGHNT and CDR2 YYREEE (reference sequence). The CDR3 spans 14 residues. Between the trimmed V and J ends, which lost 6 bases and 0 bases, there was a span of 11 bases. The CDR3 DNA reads TGTGCCAGCACCGAAGCGGTTAGCACAGATACGCAGTATTTT. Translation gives CASTEAVSTDTQYF. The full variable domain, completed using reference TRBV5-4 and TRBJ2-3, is ETGVTQSPTHLIKTRGQQVTLRCSSQSGHNTVSWYQQALGQGPQFIFQYYREEENGRGNFPPRFSGLQFPNYSSELNVNALELDDSALYLCASTEAVSTDTQYFGPGTRLTVL.

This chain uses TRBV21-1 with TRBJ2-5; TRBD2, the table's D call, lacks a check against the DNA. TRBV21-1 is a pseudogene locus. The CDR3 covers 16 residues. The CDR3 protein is CASSTRGGRLQETQYF. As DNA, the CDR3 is TGTGCCAGCAGCACTAGGGGGGGTCGCCTCCAAGAGACCCAGTACTTC.

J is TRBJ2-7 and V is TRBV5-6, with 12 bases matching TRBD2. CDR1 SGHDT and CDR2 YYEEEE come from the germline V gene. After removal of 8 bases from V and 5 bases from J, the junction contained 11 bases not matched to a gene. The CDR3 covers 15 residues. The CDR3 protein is CARGGTSGSLDEQYF. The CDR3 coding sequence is TGTGCCAGGGGTGGGACTAGCGGGTCGCTGGACGAGCAGTACTTC.

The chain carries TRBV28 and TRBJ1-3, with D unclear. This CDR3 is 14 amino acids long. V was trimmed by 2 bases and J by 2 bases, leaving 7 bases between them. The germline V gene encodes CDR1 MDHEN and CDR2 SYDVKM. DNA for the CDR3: TGTGCCAGCAGTTTAGCACAGACTGGAAACACCATATATTTT. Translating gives CASSLAQTGNTIYF.

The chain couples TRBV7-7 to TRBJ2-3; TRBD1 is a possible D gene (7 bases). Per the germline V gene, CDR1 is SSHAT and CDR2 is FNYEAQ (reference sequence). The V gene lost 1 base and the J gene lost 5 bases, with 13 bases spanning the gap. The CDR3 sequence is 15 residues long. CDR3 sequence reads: CASSLGQGGQDTQYF. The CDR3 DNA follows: TGTGCCAGCAGCTTAGGACAGGGAGGTCAAGATACGCAGTATTTT. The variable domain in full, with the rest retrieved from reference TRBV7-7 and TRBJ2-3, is GAGVSQSPRYKVTKRGQDVTLRCDPISSHATLYWYQQALGQGPEFLTYFNYEAQPDKSGLPSDRFSAERPEGSISTLTIQRTEQRDSAMYRCASSLGQGGQDTQYFGPGTRLTVL.

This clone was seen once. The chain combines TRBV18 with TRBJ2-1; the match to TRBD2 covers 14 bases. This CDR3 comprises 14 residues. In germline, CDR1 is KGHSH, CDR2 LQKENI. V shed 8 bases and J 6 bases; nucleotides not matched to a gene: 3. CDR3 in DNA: TGTGCCAGCGCCGGGACTAGCGGGAGCAATGAGCAGTTCTTC. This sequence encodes CASAGTSGSNEQFF.

The CDR3 reads CASSDGRPQETQYF. CDR3 sequence (DNA): TGTGCCAGTAGTGACGGGAGACCCCAGGAGACCCAGTACTTC. This rearrangement joins TRBV19 to TRBJ2-5, with TRBD2 as a possible D gene (6 bases). The CDR3 length is 14 residues. Trimming stripped 5 bases from V and 5 bases from J, with 15 bases between. The V gene's germline CDR1 is LNHDA and CDR2 SQIVND (reference sequence).

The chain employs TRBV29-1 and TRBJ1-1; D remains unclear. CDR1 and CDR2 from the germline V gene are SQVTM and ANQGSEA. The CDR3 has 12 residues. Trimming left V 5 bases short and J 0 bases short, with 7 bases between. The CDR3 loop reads CSVKHMNTEAFF. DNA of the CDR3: TGCAGCGTTAAGCATATGAACACTGAAGCTTTCTTT.

DNA for the CDR3: TGTGCCAGCAGTCCCGGGACGGTGCAGTACTTC. Amino acids: CASSPGTVQYF. The chain links TRBV28 to TRBJ2-7; D tentatively reads TRBD1 or TRBD2 (5 bases each). This CDR3 has 11 residues. The ends were cut back, 5 bases at V and 9 bases at J, with 11 bases in the middle. CDR1 and CDR2 (germline): MDHEN, SYDVKM. Together with reference TRBV28 and TRBJ2-7, the CDR3 gives the full variable domain: DVKVTQSSRYLVKRTGEKVFLECVQDMDHENMFWYRQDPGLGLRLIYFSYDVKMKEKGDIPEGYSVSREKKERFSLILESASTNQTSMYLCASSPGTVQYFGPGTRLTVT.

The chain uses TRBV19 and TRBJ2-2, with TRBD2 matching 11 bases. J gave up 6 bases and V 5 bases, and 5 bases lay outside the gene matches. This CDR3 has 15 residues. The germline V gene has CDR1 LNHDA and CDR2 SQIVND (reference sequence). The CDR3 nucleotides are TGTGCCAGTAGTCAGCTAGCGGGAGGAGCCGGGGAGCTGTTTTTT. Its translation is CASSQLAGGAGELFF.